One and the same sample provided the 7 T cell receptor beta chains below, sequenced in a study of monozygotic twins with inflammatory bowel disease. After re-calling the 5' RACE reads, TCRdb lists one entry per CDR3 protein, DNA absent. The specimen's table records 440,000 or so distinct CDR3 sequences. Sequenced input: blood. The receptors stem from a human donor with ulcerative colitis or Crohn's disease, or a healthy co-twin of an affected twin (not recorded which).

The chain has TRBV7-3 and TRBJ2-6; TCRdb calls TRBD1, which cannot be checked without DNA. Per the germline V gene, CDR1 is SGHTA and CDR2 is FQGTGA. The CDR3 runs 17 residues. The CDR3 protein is CASSSGQALSGANVLTF.

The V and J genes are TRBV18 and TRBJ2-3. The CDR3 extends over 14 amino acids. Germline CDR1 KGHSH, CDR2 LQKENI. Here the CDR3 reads CASSPSRLGDAQYF.

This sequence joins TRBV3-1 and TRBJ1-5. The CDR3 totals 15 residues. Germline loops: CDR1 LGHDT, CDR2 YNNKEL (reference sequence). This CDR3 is CASSQGGSGNQPQHF.

The CDR3 protein is CAWRPRQATYEQYF. This chain connects TRBV30 to TRBJ2-7; the TRBD1 assignment by TCRdb is unverifiable without DNA. The CDR3 is made up of 14 amino acids. Germline CDR1 GTSNPN, CDR2 SVGIG (reference sequence).

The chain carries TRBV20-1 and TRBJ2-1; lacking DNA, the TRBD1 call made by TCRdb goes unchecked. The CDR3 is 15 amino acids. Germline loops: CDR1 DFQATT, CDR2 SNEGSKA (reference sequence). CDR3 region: CSARGVRSPYNEQFF.

The CDR3 region is CSARELAVSSYEQYF. The chain couples TRBV20-1 to TRBJ2-7; the TCRdb call, TRBD2, lacks DNA for checking. Per the germline V gene, CDR1 is DFQATT and CDR2 is SNEGSKA (reference sequence). This CDR3 has 15 amino acids.

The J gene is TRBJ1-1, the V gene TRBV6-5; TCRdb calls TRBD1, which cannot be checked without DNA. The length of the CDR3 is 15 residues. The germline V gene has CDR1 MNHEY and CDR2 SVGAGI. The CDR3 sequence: CASSYRRTGVFGAFF.